This T cell receptor (beta chain) was recorded in a study of OX40 agonist ivuxolimab in advanced cancers. Clones were sequenced by immunoSEQ multiplex PCR, and TCRdb holds only the in-frame ones, with some missing. The sample holds 95,000 to 100,000 clones, 85% to 95% seen once. CDR3 length equals 15 residues. Per germline, CDR1 LNHDA and CDR2 SQIVND (reference sequence). The V end was cut by 10 bases, the J end by 3 bases, with 19 bases between. Sample: CD4+ or CD8+ T cells sorted from blood, taken in a trial of the OX40 agonist ivuxolimab. This TCR derives from an adult with an advanced solid tumor such as melanoma, head and neck, liver or kidney cancer. This chain uses TRBV19 with TRBJ2-1; D might be TRBD2 (5 bases). In DNA form, the CDR3 reads TGTGCCACCTATTCCCCTGCGGGCGTCTACAATGAGCAGTTCTTC. Translated, it gives CATYSPAGVYNEQFF.